The T cell receptor beta chain under discussion was sequenced for a study of T-cell memory formation after mild COVID-19 (dated by TCRdb to 2020 to 2022). Background for the entire study: Most TCR sequence clusters were specific to one of the two donors. T-cell clones expanding and contracting after mild COVID-19 in two donors were tracked by longitudinal TCRalpha and TCRbeta repertoire sequencing. Two young, previously healthy adult volunteers made up the cohort, one male and one female. What the authors observed across the whole study: Whether the second-wave clones peaking on day 37 were SARS-CoV-2 specific was not confirmed. Some responding clones were detected in pre-infection memory, which suggested that pre-existing cross-reactive memory T cells had joined the SARS-CoV-2 response. The study included only a couple of mild cases, and larger cohorts that include severe cases with pre-infection samples were judged to be necessary. Clones that contracted from day 15 to 85 showed balanced CD4/CD8 phenotypes, whereas a second wave of clones that expanded from day 15 to 37 leaned towards CD4+. Contracting CD4+ clones appeared mostly in the CM and EM memory subsets, whereas CD8+ clones were enriched in EMRA.

Ficoll-Paque density gradient centrifugation was the method used to isolate PBMCs. Instrument on record: Illumina NovaSeq 6000. cDNA libraries for TCRalpha and TCRbeta were prepared by 5'RACE using constant-segment primers, with sample barcodes and unique molecular identifiers added. Trizol reagent was used to extract RNA from every sample. The libraries were amplified in two PCR steps, and the second step added a second sample barcode and Illumina TruSeq adapters. Sequencing of the libraries was done on an Illumina NovaSeq, producing 2 x 150 bp paired-end reads. Turning to the authors' computational methods: Demultiplexing of reads and collapsing into UMI-guided consensus sequences were performed with migec v1.2.7. Using mixcr v2.1.11, UMI consensuses were aligned to TRA and TRB V and J templates and then assembled into clonotypes. Expanded or contracted clonotypes were those called significant by both edgeR and NoisET, with noise models trained on biological replicates. For edgeR calls, the cutoffs were a false discovery rate-adjusted p below 0.01 and a log2 fold-change threshold of 1. As an exploratory analysis of dynamics, PCA with hierarchical clustering was applied to max-normalized trajectories of the 1000 most abundant clonotypes. Separately sequenced CD4+ and CD8+ repertoires were used to assign the CD4 or CD8 phenotype of responding clones. TCRdb reanalyzed the raw reads on its own, using fastp at Q25 for trimming and MiXCR for clone calling, and kept in-frame beta chains. Entries that share a CDR3 protein sequence are merged under the most common genes and DNA. Here the V and J calls rest on TCRdb's processing, not on the authors' analysis. The sample table contains 300,000 to 400,000 distinct CDR3 sequences; only one count was recorded for more than 15% of them. The ten largest account for around 20% of the sample.

V is cut by 6 bases and J by 6 bases, and the space between the germline ends is 9 bases. The germline V gene encodes CDR1 MNHEY and CDR2 SVGEGT. The CDR3 covers 11 residues, taking in both the cysteine and the phenylalanine. Kept here is only the CDR3 DNA, which spans 33 bases and is read in frame from base 1. This clonotype was observed a few times. Its antigen is currently not known. Base-call qualities are not available, and no considerably larger clone is one nucleotide away. Sequenced input: PBMCs or a T cell subset sorted from them (not recorded which). This clonotype was sampled from a man aged 18 to 29 who had mild COVID-19 (a few samples of this study predate the infection). The sample titles of this study are shuffled in the database, so cell type and time point are left out; the donor was told from shared clones. This receptor chain uses TRBV6-2 or TRBV6-3 and TRBJ2-7, with the identity of the D gene unclear. The DNA reads TGTGCCAGCAGCCAAGTGTTCGAGCAGTACTTC. Protein translation: CASSQVFEQYF.